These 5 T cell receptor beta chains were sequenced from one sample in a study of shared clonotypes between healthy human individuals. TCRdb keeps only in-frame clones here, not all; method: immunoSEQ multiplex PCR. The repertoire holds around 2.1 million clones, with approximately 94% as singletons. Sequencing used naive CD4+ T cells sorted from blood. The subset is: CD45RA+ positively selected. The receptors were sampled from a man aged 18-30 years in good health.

The CDR3 DNA reads as TGTGCCAGCAGCCCTCGGGACGGAGGGGAGCAGTACTTC. This translates into CASSPRDGGEQYF. The rearrangement joins TRBV9 to TRBJ2-7, with D possibly being TRBD2 (6 bases). V lost 4 bases and J 7 bases, leaving 15 bases between the germline ends. The CDR3 spans 13 residues. Germline CDR1 is SGDLS and CDR2 is YYNGEE.

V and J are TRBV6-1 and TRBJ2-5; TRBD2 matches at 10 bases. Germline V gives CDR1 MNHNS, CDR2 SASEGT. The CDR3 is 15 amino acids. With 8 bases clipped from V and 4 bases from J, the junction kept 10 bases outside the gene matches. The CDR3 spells CASSFLAGAGETQYF. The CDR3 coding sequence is TGTGCCAGCTCGTTCCTAGCGGGGGCCGGAGAGACCCAGTACTTC.

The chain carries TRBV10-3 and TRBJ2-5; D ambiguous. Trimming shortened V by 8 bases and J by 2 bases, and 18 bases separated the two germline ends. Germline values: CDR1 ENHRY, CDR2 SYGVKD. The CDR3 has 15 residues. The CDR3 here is CAIHPLRGRQETQYF. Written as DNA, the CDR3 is TGTGCCATCCATCCTTTACGTGGACGACAAGAGACCCAGTACTTC.

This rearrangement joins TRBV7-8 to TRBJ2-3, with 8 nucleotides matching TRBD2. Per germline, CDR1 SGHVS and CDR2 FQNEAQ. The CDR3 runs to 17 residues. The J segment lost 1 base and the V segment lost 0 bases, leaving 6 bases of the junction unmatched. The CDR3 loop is CASSLANRAGGTDTQYF. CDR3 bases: TGTGCCAGCAGCTTAGCGAATAGAGCGGGGGGCACAGATACGCAGTATTTT.

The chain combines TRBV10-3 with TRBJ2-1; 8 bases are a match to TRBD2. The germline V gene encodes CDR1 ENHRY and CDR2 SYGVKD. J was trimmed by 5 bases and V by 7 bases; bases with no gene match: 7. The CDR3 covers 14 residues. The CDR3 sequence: CAIMGDSGNNEQFF. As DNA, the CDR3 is TGTGCCATCATGGGGGATAGCGGGAACAATGAGCAGTTCTTC.